Below, one T cell receptor beta chain is given with its context. The entry originates in a study of Ad26.COV2.S vaccination and SARS-CoV-2 variants. About the research overall: Intramuscular Ad26.COV2.S doses were given once or twice, 56 days apart.

Regarding treatment: some 20 received Ad26.COV2.S at low or high dose, single or two shots; several received placebo; per-sample allocation not given. Samples came from day 63 after the first vaccine or placebo injection. It was an adult aged 18-55 years in Boston who was the donor. TCRdb keeps only in-frame clones here, not all; method: immunoSEQ multiplex PCR. The sample yields roughly 320,000 clones, 85% seen once. The CDR3 is made up of 13 amino acids. Germline-derived CDR1 and CDR2 are SGHDT and YYEEEE. V lost 6 bases, J lost 5 bases, and 15 bases lay in between. The sequence was obtained from a person aged 18 to 59 who received the Ad26.COV2.S COVID-19 vaccine or a placebo. The sequencing here drew on peripheral blood, taken in a trial of Ad26.COV2.S vaccine versus placebo. The genes are TRBV5-6 and TRBJ2-7, with D possibly TRBD1 on 6 matching bases. The DNA of the CDR3 is TGTGCCAGCAACGTACAGGGCTTCGACGAGCAGTACTTC. Translating it yields CASNVQGFDEQYF. Filled out from reference TRBV5-6 and TRBJ2-7, the complete variable domain reads DAGVTQSPTHLIKTRGQQVTLRCSPKSGHDTVSWYQQALGQGPQFIFQYYEEEERQRGNFPDRFSGHQFPNYSSELNVNALLLGDSALYLCASNVQGFDEQYFGPGTRLTVT.